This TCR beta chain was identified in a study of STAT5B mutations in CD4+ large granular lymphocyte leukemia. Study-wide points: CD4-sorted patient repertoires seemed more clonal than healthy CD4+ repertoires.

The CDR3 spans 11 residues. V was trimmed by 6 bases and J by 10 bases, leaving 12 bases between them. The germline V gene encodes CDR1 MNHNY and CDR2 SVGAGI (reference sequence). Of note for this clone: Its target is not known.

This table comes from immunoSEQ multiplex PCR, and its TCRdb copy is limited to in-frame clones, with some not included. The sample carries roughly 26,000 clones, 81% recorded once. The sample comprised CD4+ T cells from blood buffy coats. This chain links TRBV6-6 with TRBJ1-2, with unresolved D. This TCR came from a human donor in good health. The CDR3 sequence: CASSSVDLYTF. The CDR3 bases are TGTGCCAGCAGCTCAGTAGACCTCTACACCTTC.